The 10 T cell receptor beta chains given below trace back to one sample, sequenced in a study of CD8 T cells in ankylosing spondylitis. MiXCR, applied by TCRdb to the 5' RACE reads, yields one record per CDR3 protein. The table lists around 30,000 distinct CDR3 sequences, approximately 15% of them singletons. Sample: blood. These receptors came from a male donor with ankylosing spondylitis or in good health (not recorded which).

This chain links TRBV28 with TRBJ2-2; possibly TRBD1 for D (5 bases). Germline V gene lookup returns CDR1 MDHEN and CDR2 SYDVKM. V lost 0 bases and J lost 6, with 11 bases in between. The CDR3 has 15 amino acids. CDR3 in DNA: TGTGCCAGCAGTTTATGGGACAAGGGGTCCGGGGAGCTGTTTTTT. This encodes CASSLWDKGSGELFF.

This clonotype came up a few times. The chain combines TRBV6-6 with TRBJ1-6; D possibly corresponds to TRBD1 (6 bases). In germline, CDR1 is MNHNY, CDR2 SVGAGI (reference sequence). The CDR3 runs 15 residues. Between the trimmed V and J ends, which lost 0 bases and 5 bases, there was a span of 8 bases. CDR3 DNA sequence: TGTGCCAGCAGTTACTCACAGGGCGATAATTCACCCCTCCACTTT. Its protein product is CASSYSQGDNSPLHF.

This clonotype was found a few times. The rearrangement uses TRBV9 and TRBJ2-1; D is ambiguous. The V and J ends lost 2 bases and 0 bases respectively, with 9 bases between them. Germline V lookup: CDR1 SGDLS, CDR2 YYNGEE. CDR3 size: 15 residues. This CDR3 is CASSVTESSYNEQFF. CDR3 nucleotide sequence: TGTGCCAGCAGCGTGACTGAGAGCTCCTACAATGAGCAGTTCTTC.

V and J are TRBV4-2 and TRBJ2-3; D is possibly TRBD1 (5 bases). Trimming stripped 0 bases from V and 2 bases from J, with 12 bases between. Germline-derived CDR1 and CDR2 are LGHNA and YNFKEQ. There are 16 residues in the CDR3. CDR3 sequence (DNA): TGTGCCAGCAGCCAAGAGGGCGCGACAGTCACAGATACGCAGTATTTT. This codes for CASSQEGATVTDTQYF.

This clonotype has only a few counts. The chain joins TRBV4-3 to TRBJ2-2; the D is unclear. Germline V gene lookup returns CDR1 LGHNA and CDR2 YSLEER. V was trimmed by 1 base and J by 2 bases, leaving 8 bases between them. CDR3 length equals 15 residues. CDR3 sequence (DNA): TGCGCCAGCAGCCAAGCACCAGTTAACACCGGGGAGCTGTTTTTT. This translates into CASSQAPVNTGELFF.

This chain uses TRBV3-2 with TRBJ2-1; TRBD2 is the table's D call, not checked against the DNA. TRBV3-2 is given as a pseudogene. The CDR3 loop spans 17 amino acids. The DNA of the CDR3 is TGTGCCAGCAGCCCCTTCGGGTTTCTAGCGGCGCTCGATGAGCAGTTCTTC. Translated: CASSPFGFLAALDEQFF.

This clonotype was counted ten times or more. The rearrangement uses TRBV3-1 and TRBJ2-2, with 11 positions matching TRBD2. Germline CDR1 reads LGHDT; CDR2 reads YNNKEL (reference sequence). This CDR3 region has 18 residues. Trimming took 4 bases from V and 0 from J; bases not matched to a gene: 7. The CDR3 DNA reads TGTGCCAGCAGCCGGTTGGGACTAGCGGAATCGAACACCGGGGAGCTGTTTTTT. This gives the protein CASSRLGLAESNTGELFF.

This clonotype was seen more than once but under ten times. The chain is built from TRBV15 and TRBJ1-6; D not certain. Germline lookup yields CDR1 LNHNV and CDR2 YYDKDF (reference sequence). The CDR3 sequence is 15 residues long. Trimming took off 0 bases at V and 6 bases at J, with 9 bases between the two ends. CDR3 in amino acids: CATSREGWGNSPLHF. CDR3 coding DNA: TGTGCCACCAGCAGAGAGGGATGGGGTAATTCACCCCTCCACTTT. Based on the CDR3 plus reference TRBV15 and TRBJ1-6, the full variable domain is DAMVIQNPRYQVTQFGKPVTLSCSQTLNHNVMYWYQQKSSQAPKLLFHYYDKDFNNEADTPDNFQSRRPNTSFCFLDIRSPGLGDTAMYLCATSREGWGNSPLHFGNGTRLTVT.

V usage is TRBV5-1 and J usage is TRBJ2-1; D gene unclear. Trimming pared 0 bases from V and 5 bases from J, leaving 6 bases between. CDR1 and CDR2 (germline): SGHRS, YFSETQ. This CDR3 region has 13 residues. DNA for the CDR3: TGCGCCAGCAGCTTGGTTTTCGACAATGAGCAGTTCTTC. Its protein product is CASSLVFDNEQFF.

The V gene is TRBV7-2, the J gene TRBJ2-3; 13 bases agree with TRBD2. Per the germline V gene, CDR1 is SGHTA and CDR2 is FQGNSA. The CDR3 sequence is 17 residues long. V shed 1 base and J 4 bases; nucleotides not matched to a gene: 5. CDR3 DNA: TGTGCCAGCAGCTTAGTAGGGACTAGCGGGAATGCAGATACGCAGTATTTT. Amino acids: CASSLVGTSGNADTQYF.